This TCR beta chain emerged from a study of control samples from healthy donors and cancer patients. Germline V CDR1 and CDR2: SQVTM, ANQGSEA. CDR3 length: 14 amino acids. Losses at the gene ends were 8 bases for V and 2 bases for J; bases not matched to a gene: 8. Assay: immunoSEQ multiplex PCR; the TCRdb copy retains only in-frame clones and omits some. Here the sample spans 6,000 to 7,500 clones, 55% to 85% being singletons. The clonotype originates from a male donor with melanoma. Sequenced material: formalin-fixed, paraffin-embedded tissue. The chain links TRBV29-1 to TRBJ2-3; 9 bases align to TRBD2. Here the CDR3 reads CSSLRGGITDTQYF. The CDR3 DNA reads as TGCAGCAGTTTGCGGGGGGGGATCACAGATACGCAGTATTTT.